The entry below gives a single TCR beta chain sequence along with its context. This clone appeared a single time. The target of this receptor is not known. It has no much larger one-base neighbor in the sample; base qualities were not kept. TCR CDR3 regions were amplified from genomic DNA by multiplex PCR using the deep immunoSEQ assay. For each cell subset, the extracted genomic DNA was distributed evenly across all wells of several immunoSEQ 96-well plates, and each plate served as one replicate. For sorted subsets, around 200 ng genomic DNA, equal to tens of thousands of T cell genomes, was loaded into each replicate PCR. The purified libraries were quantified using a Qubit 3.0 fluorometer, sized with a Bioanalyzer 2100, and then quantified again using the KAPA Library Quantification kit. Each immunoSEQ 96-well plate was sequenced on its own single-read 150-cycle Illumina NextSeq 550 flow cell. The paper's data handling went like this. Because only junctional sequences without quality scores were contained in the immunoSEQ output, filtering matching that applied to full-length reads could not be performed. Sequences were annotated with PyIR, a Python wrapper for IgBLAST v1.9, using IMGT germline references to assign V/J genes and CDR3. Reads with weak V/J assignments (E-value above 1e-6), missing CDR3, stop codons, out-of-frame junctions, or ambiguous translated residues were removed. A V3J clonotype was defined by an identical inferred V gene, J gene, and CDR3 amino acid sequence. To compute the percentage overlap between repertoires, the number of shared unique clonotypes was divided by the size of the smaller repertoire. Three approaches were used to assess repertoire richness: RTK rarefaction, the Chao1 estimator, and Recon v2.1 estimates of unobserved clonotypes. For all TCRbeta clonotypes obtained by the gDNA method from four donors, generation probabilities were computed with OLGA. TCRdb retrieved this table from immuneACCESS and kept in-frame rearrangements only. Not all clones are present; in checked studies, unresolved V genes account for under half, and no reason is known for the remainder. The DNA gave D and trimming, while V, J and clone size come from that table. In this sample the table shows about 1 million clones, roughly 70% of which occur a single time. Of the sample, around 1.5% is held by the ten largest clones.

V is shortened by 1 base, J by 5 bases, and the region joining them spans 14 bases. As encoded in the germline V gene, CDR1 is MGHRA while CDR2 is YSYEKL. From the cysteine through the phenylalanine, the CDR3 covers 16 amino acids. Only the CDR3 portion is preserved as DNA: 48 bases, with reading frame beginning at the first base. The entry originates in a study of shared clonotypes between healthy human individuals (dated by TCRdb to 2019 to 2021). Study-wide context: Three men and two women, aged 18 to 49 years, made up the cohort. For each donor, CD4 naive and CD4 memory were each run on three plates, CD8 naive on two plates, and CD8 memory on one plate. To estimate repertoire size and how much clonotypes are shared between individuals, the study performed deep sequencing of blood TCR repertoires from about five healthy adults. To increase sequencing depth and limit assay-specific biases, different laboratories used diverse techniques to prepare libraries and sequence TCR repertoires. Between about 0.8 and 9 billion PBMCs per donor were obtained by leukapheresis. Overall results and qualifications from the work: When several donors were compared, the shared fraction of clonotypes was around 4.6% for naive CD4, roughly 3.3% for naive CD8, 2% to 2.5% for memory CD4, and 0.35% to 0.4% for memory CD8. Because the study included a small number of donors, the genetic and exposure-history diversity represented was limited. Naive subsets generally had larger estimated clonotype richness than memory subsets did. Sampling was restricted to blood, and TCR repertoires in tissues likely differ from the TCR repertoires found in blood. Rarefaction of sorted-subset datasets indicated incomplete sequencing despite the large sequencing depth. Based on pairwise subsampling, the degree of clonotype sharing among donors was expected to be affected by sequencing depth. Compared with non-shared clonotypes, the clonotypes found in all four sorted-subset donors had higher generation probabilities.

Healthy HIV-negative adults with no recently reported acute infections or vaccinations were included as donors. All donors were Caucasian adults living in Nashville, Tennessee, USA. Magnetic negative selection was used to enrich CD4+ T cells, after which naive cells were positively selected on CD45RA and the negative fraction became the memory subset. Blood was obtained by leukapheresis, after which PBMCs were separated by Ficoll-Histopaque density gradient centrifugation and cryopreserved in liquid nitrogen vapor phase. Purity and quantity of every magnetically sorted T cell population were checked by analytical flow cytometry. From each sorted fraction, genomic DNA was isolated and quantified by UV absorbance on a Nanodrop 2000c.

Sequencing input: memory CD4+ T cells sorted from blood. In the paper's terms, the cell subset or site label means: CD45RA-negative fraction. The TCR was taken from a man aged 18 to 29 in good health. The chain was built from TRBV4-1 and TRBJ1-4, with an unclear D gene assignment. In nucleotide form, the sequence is TGCGCCAGCAGCCAAGTTAGGGCAGTTACCAATGAAAAACTGTTTTTT. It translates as CASSQVRAVTNEKLFF.